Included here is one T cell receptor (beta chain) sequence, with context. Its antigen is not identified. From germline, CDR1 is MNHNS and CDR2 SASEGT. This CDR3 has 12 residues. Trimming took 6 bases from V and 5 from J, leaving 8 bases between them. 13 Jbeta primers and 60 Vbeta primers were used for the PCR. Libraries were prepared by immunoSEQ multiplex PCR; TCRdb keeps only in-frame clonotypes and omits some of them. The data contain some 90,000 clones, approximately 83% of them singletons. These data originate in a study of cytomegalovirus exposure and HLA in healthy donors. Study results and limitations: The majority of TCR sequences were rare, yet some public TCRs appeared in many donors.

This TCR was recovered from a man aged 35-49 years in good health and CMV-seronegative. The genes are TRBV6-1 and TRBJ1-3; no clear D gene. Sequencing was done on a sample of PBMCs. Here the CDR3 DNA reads TGTGCCAGCAGCGCGAATCGAAACACCATATATTTT. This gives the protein CASSANRNTIYF.